This entry describes one TCR beta chain. There is no known antigen for this receptor. Within one base of it there is no much larger clone, and no base qualities were kept. Each sample was amplified as two independent genomic DNA replicates: approximately 550 ng for blood and roughly 1.4 ug for tumor or normal breast. Following the manufacturer's instructions, the ImmunoSeq Intro kit was used to carry out TCRB sequencing on genomic DNA. For absolute quantification, the roughly 30-cycle multiplex PCR included proprietary primers along with spike-in control sequences. An 87-bp fragment spanning the CDR3 and flanking V and J genes was sequenced with single-end 150-bp reads. Each lane of an Illumina MiSeq using version 3.0 chemistry carried seven multiplexed samples, with two replicates per sample. Concerning the study's data processing: The vendor's proprietary pipeline handled the raw data processing, merging both replicates into a single result for each sample. To define clonotypes, the study grouped productive rearrangements that shared the V-gene family, CDR3 amino acid sequence and J-gene segment. To compute clonality, the normalized Shannon entropy (Pielou evenness) of TCRB abundances was subtracted from 1. T cell density was estimated as total templates divided by the number of input cells, with the number of input cells inferred from the DNA input amount. Total repertoire diversity and clonality were estimated with Recon using default parameters. Clonotypes with over 0.1% abundance in tumor and at least 32-fold higher abundance in tumor than in normal breast were defined as tumor-enriched. TCRdb carries this immuneACCESS record with in-frame sequences only. Its versions omit some clonotypes, under half of them owing to an unresolved V gene in the studies checked, with the rest unexplained. The V and J calls and the clone size are those of that table, but D and trimming were determined from the DNA. The sample table shows nearly 11,000 clones, and around two thirds are seen once. The top ten clonotypes cover around 20% of the sample.

About 19-55 mg of tumor tissue was diced and typically yielded more than 2.5 ug of DNA. The study profiled bulk TCR beta-chain repertoires in matched peripheral blood, tumor and adjacent normal breast tissue taken from more than 15 patients with early-stage breast cancer. Once resection was done, tumor tissue identified by eye was cut out and put into prechilled RNAlater. Tumor tissue (roughly 18-55 mg) was diced and homogenized in RLTplus buffer with beta-mercaptoethanol and antifoaming agent using a TissueLyser II. Genomic DNA was extracted with the Qiagen AllPrep DNA/RNA Mini kit. The data were taken from a study of early stage breast cancer tumors (dated by TCRdb to 2016 to 2017). Regarding the study in general: Of the 15 to 20 invasive breast tumors, more than 9 were found to be estrogen receptor-positive, progesterone receptor-positive and HER2-negative. Of the roughly 12 ER+/PR+/HER2- tumors, eight were classified as invasive ductal carcinomas and four as invasive lobular carcinomas. The average read coverage per sample was around 9-fold. A total of 2 million to 3 million templates, representing 1,097,674 unique clonotypes, were detected across all samples.

What the authors observed across the whole study: Because the cohort was small, a breakdown by tumor subtype could not be done. Repertoires from blood and normal breast were more alike than repertoires from blood and tumor, and in about 85% of the 16 patients, comparing each tissue with blood separated tumor from normal. Chain pairing and functional markers such as CD4, CD8 and FOXP3 were not captured by bulk genomic DNA sequencing of unsorted cells. Enriched TCRB sequences shared across patients were found to be mostly commonly generated sequences that were unlikely to play an important role in the tumor microenvironment. Compared with adjacent normal breast tissue, tumors had roughly 2.5-fold higher T cell density and higher clonality.

The CDR3 contains 17 residues, cysteine and phenylalanine counted. The only DNA kept is the CDR3, 51 bases in frame from the first base. The junction shows trimming of 3 bases on V and 1 base on J, and the gene matches do not reach 9 bases of it. The germline V gene encodes CDR1 LNHDA and CDR2 SQIVND (reference sequence). This clonotype was sampled from a person in their 40s with breast cancer. Sequenced material: breast tumor tissue. The V gene is TRBV19 and the J gene is TRBJ2-3, with 8 bases aligning to TRBD2. The CDR3 sequence is CASSIGASGLGTDTQYF. In nucleotide form, the sequence is TGTGCCAGTAGTATTGGGGCTAGCGGGCTGGGCACAGATACGCAGTATTTT.